The rows below give T cell receptor beta chains drawn from one sample of a study of T cells in localized non-small cell lung cancer. Produced via immunoSEQ multiplex PCR; TCRdb's table is partial and in-frame only. The top ten clones hold around 1.5% of a sample with approximately 140,000 clones, roughly 90% of them seen once. Sequenced material: peripheral blood, taken before any cancer treatment. The receptors here all came from a female donor of 60 years or more with stage I lung adenocarcinoma. Each CDR3 is given with its conserved first and last residue. Fields, in order: D gene, V gene, J gene, clone size, CDR3 protein, CDR3 DNA. D genes are given only for firm matches. For some rows the clone size is stated as once, few or many, or as a class when expanded; others skip it.

D: TRBD2
V: TRBV19
J: TRBJ2-1
size: .
CDR3: CASRPSGSAGLREQFF
DNA: TGTGCCAGCAGGCCTAGCGGGAGCGCCGGCCTACGGGAGCAGTTCTTC

D: TRBD1
V: TRBV30
J: TRBJ1-5
size: few
CDR3: CAWSLGTGNQPQHF
DNA: TGTGCCTGGAGTCTTGGGACAGGGAATCAGCCCCAGCATTTT

D: TRBD2
V: TRBV15
J: TRBJ2-7
size: .
CDR3: CATSRRIRRAGEVEQYF
DNA: TGTGCCACCAGCAGGAGAATTAGGAGGGCGGGAGAGGTCGAGCAGTACTTC

D: TRBD1
V: TRBV18
J: TRBJ1-4
size: .
CDR3: CASSPPWTGSEKLFF
DNA: TGTGCCAGCTCACCACCATGGACAGGGAGTGAAAAACTGTTTTTT

D: .
V: TRBV28
J: TRBJ2-7
size: .
CDR3: CASSLSSSYEQYF
DNA: TGTGCCAGCAGTTTGAGTAGCTCCTACGAGCAGTACTTC

D: .
V: TRBV2
J: TRBJ2-5
size: .
CDR3: CASSVRLVATGETQYF
DNA: TGTGCCAGCAGTGTGAGGTTGGTAGCGACTGGGGAGACCCAGTACTTC

D: .
V: TRBV5-1
J: TRBJ2-5
size: .
CDR3: CASSLVRSETQYF
DNA: TGCGCCAGCAGCTTGGTAAGGAGCGAGACCCAGTACTTC

D: .
V: TRBV28
J: TRBJ1-5
size: .
CDR3: CASSAPTRGSNQPQHF
DNA: TGTGCCAGCAGTGCCCCGACAAGGGGGAGCAATCAGCCCCAGCATTTT

D: .
V: TRBV6-1
J: TRBJ1-1
size: .
CDR3: CASRTYGGADTEAFF
DNA: TGTGCCAGCAGGACCTATGGGGGGGCGGACACTGAAGCTTTCTTT

D: .
V: TRBV10-3
J: TRBJ2-7
size: .
CDR3: CAISESNYEQYF
DNA: TGTGCCATCAGTGAGTCGAACTACGAGCAGTACTTC

D: .
V: TRBV19
J: TRBJ2-7
size: few
CDR3: CASSIAREPYYEQYF
DNA: TGTGCCAGTAGTATTGCGCGGGAACCTTACTACGAGCAGTACTTC

D: .
V: TRBV20-1
J: TRBJ2-5
size: few
CDR3: CSASMETQYF
DNA: TGCAGTGCTAGCATGGAGACCCAGTACTTC

D: .
V: TRBV11-2
J: TRBJ2-3
size: .
CDR3: CASSLTDTQYF
DNA: TGTGCCAGCAGCTTGACAGATACGCAGTATTTT

D: TRBD2
V: TRBV25-1
J: TRBJ2-1
size: .
CDR3: CASSVTSGSYNEQFF
DNA: TGTGCCAGCAGTGTGACTAGCGGCTCCTACAATGAGCAGTTCTTC

D: TRBD2
V: TRBV6-5
J: TRBJ2-7
size: .
CDR3: CASEAGGITYEQYF
DNA: TGTGCCAGTGAAGCGGGAGGGATTACCTACGAGCAGTACTTC

D: .
V: TRBV5-1
J: TRBJ2-5
size: .
CDR3: CASSPQYGETQYF
DNA: TGCGCCAGCAGCCCGCAATACGGGGAGACCCAGTACTTC

D: .
V: TRBV11-3
J: TRBJ2-7
size: .
CDR3: CASSSLGSYEQYF
DNA: TGTGCCAGCAGCTCCCTCGGGAGCTACGAGCAGTACTTC

D: TRBD1
V: TRBV28
J: TRBJ1-1
size: .
CDR3: CASSDRVQRGTEAFF
DNA: TGTGCCAGCAGCGACAGGGTTCAAAGGGGGACTGAAGCTTTCTTT

D: TRBD1
V: TRBV29-1
J: TRBJ2-3
size: .
CDR3: CSDDRGTDTQYF
DNA: TGCAGCGATGACAGGGGTACAGATACGCAGTATTTT

D: .
V: TRBV11-3
J: TRBJ2-3
size: .
CDR3: CASSLARRSTDTQYF
DNA: TGTGCCAGCAGCTTAGCTAGGCGGAGCACAGATACGCAGTATTTT